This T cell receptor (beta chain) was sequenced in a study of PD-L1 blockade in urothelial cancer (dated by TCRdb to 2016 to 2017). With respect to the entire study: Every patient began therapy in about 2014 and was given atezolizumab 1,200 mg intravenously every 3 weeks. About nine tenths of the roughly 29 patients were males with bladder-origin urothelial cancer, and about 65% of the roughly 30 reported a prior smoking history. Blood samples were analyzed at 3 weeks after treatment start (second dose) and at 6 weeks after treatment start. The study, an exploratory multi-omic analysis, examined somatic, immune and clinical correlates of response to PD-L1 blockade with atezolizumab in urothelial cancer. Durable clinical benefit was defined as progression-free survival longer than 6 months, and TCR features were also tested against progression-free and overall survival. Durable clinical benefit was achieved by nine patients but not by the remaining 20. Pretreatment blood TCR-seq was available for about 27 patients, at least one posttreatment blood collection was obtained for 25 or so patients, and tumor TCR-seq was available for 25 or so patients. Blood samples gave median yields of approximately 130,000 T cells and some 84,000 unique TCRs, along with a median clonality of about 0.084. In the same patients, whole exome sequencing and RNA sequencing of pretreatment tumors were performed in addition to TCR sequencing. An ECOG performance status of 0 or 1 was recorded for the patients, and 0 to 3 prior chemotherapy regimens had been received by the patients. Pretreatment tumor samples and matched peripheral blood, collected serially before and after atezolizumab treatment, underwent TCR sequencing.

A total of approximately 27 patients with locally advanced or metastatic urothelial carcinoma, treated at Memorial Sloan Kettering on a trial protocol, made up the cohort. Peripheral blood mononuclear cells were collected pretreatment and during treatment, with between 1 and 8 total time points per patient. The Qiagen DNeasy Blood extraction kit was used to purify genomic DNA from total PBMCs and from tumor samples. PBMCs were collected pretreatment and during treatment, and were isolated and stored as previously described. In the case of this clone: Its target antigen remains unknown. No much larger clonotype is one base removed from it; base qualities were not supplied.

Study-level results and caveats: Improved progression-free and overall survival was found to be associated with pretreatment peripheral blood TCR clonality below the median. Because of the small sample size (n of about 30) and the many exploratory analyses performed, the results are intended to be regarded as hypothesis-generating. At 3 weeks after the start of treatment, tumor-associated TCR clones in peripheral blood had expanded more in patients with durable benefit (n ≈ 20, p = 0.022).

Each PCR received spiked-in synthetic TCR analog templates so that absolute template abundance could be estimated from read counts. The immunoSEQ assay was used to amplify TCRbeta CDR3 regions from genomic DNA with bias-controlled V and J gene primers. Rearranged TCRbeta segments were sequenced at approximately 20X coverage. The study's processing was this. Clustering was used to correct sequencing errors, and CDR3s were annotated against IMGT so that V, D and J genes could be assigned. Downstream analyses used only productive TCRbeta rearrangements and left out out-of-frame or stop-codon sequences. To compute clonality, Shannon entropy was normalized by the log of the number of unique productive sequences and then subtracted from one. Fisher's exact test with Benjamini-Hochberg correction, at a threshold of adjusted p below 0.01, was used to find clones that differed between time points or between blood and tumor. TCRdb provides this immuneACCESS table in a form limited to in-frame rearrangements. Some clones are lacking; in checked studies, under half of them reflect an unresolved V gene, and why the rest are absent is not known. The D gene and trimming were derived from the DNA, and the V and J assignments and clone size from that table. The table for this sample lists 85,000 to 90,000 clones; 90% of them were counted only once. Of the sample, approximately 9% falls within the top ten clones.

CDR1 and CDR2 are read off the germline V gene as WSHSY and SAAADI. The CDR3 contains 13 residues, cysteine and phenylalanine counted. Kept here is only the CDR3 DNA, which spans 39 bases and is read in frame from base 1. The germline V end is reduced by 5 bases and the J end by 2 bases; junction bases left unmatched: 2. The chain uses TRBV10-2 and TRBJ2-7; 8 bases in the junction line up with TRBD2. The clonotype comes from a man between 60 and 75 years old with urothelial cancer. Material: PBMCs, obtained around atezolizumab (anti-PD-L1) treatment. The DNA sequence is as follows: TGCGCCAGCAGTCGGGAGGGCCCCTACGAGCAGTACTTC. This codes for CASSREGPYEQYF.